The rows below give T cell receptor beta chains drawn from one sample of a study of human T cells and chemical hapten exposure. TCRdb redid the calling of the RACE reads with MiXCR, one entry per CDR3 protein. In the table there are some 200,000 distinct CDR3 sequences, approximately 20% of which are singletons. The sample was whole blood, taken in connection with sensitization to the hapten diphenylcyclopropenone (DPC). These receptors were obtained from a woman in her forties or fifties with alopecia areata. Some clones in this sample may be carry-over from other donors' samples. Each CDR3 is given with its conserved first and last residue.

j_call v_call cdr3_aa
TRBJ1-1 TRBV11-3 CASSLDSAKEAFF
TRBJ1-6 TRBV6-5 CASRRDSNSPLHF
TRBJ2-2 TRBV6-2/TRBV6-3 CASSKRTGNTGELFF
TRBJ1-5 TRBV6-5 CASSYSGQGEPQHF
TRBJ2-1 TRBV7-3 CASSLISGTHRDEQFF
TRBJ1-1 TRBV9 CASSVVLGATEAFF
TRBJ2-5 TRBV24-1 CATSDLSPETQYF
TRBJ1-2 TRBV2 CASSRDSQRYGYTF
TRBJ2-5 TRBV20-1 CSAKQTAGGPPETQYF
TRBJ2-5 TRBV5-1 CASSRPGQQETQYF
TRBJ2-5 TRBV7-2 CASSRTGFRRETQYF
TRBJ2-1 TRBV12-3/TRBV12-4 CASRLTGAYNEQFF
TRBJ2-3 TRBV28 CASSPFRAGDTDTQYF
TRBJ2-3 TRBV5-4 CASGTENTDTQYF
TRBJ2-1 TRBV4-1 CASSQVAGGKNEQFF
TRBJ2-1 TRBV10-1 CATGQGYNEQFF
TRBJ1-2 TRBV14 CASTRTGPYGYTF